This T cell receptor (beta chain) derives from a study of blood T cells in healthy people across ages. Findings and limits, study-wide: Aged donors had fewer naive CD4+ cells and lower diversity than long-lived donors. TCR beta diversity, measured per million T cells, fell in a roughly linear way with age.

V gave up 1 base and J gave up 2 bases, with 20 bases separating them. The CDR3 spans 17 residues. Germline assignment: CDR1 SQVTM and CDR2 ANQGSEA. Concerning this clonotype itself: The antigen remains undetermined.

Then a second PCR, running roughly 7 to 11 cycles, was carried out with a sample-barcoded 5' primer and a J-beta primer mix. Through a template-switch adaptor with 12 random nucleotides, each cDNA molecule received a tag. TCRdb itself ran the 5' RACE reads through MiXCR, one entry per CDR3 protein. The table has some 890,000 distinct CDR3 sequences, 29% seen once. These data were also reused for a study on T cells of mothers and their children.

The receptor comes from a woman aged 40 to 50 in good health. The specimen sequenced was blood. The rearrangement joins TRBV29-1 to TRBJ1-2, with D tentatively TRBD1 (6 bases). In DNA form, the CDR3 reads TGCAGCGTTGAAGTGGGGGGGGGGCTAGGAATCAACTATGGCTACACCTTC. It codes for CSVEVGGGLGINYGYTF.